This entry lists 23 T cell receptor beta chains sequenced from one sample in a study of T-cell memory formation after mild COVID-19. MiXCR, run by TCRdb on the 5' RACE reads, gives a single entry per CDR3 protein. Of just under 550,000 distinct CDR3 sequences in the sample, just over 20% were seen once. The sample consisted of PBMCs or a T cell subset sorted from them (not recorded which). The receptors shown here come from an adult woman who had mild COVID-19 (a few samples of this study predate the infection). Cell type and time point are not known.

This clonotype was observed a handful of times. CDR3 bases: TGCGCCAGCAGCCAGGATTCCTTGGGGGGCACGAGCGAGCAGTACTTC. Protein sequence: CASSQDSLGGTSEQYF. The chain couples TRBV4-3 to TRBJ2-7; the D gene could be TRBD1 or TRBD2 (6 bases each). The V gene lost 3 bases and the J gene lost 6 bases, with 21 bases spanning the gap. CDR3 size: 16 residues. CDR1 LGHNA and CDR2 YSLEER come from the germline V gene.

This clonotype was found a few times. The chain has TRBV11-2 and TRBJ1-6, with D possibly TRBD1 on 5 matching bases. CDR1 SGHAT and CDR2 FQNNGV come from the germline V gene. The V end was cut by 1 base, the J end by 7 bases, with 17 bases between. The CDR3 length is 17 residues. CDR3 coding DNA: TGTGCCAGCAGCTTAGGGTCGGCAGGGAAGAGGAATTCACCCCTCCACTTT. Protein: CASSLGSAGKRNSPLHF.

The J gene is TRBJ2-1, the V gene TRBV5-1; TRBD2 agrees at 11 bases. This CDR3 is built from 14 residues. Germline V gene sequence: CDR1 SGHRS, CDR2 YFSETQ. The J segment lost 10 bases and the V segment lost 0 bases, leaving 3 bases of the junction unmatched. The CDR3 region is CASSLVLAGGEQFF. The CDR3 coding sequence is TGCGCCAGCAGCTTGGTTCTAGCGGGAGGAGAGCAGTTCTTC.

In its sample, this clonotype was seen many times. CDR3 DNA sequence: TGCAGTGCTAGAGTAGGCCAGGGCGGCTCCTACGAGCAGTACTTC. Translated: CSARVGQGGSYEQYF. The genes are TRBV20-1 and TRBJ2-7; D possibly corresponds to TRBD1 (5 bases). The CDR3 contains 15 residues. V was clipped by 1 base and J by 0 bases, with 13 bases between them. Germline CDR1 is DFQATT and CDR2 is SNEGSKA (reference sequence).

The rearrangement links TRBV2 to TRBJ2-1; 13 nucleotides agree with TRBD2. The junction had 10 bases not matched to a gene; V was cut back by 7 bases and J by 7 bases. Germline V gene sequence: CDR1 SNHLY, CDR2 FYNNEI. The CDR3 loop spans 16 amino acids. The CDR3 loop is CASTDPGLAGRNEQFF. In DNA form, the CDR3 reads TGTGCCAGCACCGACCCGGGACTAGCGGGGAGGAATGAGCAGTTCTTC.

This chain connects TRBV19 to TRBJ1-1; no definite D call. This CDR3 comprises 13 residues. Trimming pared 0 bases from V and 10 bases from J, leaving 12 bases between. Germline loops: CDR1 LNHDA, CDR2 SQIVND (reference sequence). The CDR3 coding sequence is TGTGCCAGTAGTATAGACGAGAGGGCTTCAGCTTTCTTT. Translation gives CASSIDERASAFF.

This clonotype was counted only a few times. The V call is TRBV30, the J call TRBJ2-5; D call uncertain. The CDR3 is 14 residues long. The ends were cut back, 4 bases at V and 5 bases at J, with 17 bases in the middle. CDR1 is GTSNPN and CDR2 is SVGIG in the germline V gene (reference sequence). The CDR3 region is CAWTSPVGQETQYF. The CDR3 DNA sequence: TGTGCCTGGACATCCCCAGTGGGCCAGGAGACCCAGTACTTC.

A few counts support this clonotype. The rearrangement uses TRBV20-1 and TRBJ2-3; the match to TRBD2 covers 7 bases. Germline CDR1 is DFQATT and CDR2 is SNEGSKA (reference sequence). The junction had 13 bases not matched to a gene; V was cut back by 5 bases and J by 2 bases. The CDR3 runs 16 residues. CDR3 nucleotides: TGCAGTGCTTCCTTAGGGGCTAGCGGCTACACAGATACGCAGTATTTT. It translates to CSASLGASGYTDTQYF.

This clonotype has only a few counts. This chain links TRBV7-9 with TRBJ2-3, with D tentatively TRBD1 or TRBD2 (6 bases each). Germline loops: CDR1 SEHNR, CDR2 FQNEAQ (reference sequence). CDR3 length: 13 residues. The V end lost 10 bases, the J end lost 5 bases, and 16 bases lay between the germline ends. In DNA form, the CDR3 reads TGTGCCATAAGGCCCGGGGGCCAAGATACGCAGTATTTT. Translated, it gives CAIRPGGQDTQYF.

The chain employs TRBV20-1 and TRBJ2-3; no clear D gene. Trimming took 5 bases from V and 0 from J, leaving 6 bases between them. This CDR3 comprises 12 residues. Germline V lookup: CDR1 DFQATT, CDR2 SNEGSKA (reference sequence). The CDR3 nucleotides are TGCAGTGCTCGTGCTAGCACAGATACGCAGTATTTT. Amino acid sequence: CSARASTDTQYF.

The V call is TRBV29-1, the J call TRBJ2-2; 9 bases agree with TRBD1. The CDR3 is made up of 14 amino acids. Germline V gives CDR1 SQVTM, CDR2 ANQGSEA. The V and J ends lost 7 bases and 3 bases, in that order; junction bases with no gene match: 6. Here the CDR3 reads CSAQGTGYTGELFF. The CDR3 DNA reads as TGCAGCGCCCAAGGGACAGGGTACACCGGGGAGCTGTTTTTT.

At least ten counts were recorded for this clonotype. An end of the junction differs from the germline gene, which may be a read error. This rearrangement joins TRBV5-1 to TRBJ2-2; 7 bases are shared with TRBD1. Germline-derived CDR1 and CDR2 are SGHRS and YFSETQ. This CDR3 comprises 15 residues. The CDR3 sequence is CASSLRTGNTGELFF. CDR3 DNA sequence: TGTGCCAGCAGCTTAAGGACAGGGAACACCGGGGAGCTGTTTTTT.

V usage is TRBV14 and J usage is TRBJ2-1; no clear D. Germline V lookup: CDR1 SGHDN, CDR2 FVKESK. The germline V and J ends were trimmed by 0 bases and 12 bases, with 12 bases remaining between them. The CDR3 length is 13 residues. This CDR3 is CASSQDFVGRQFF. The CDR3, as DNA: TGTGCCAGCAGCCAAGACTTTGTGGGAAGGCAGTTCTTC.

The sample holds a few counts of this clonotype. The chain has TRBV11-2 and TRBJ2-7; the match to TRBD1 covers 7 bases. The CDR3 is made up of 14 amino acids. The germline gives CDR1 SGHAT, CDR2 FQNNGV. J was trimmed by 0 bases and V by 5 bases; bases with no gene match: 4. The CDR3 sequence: CASSGDSNSYEQYF. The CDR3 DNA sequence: TGTGCCAGCAGCGGGGACAGTAACTCCTACGAGCAGTACTTC.

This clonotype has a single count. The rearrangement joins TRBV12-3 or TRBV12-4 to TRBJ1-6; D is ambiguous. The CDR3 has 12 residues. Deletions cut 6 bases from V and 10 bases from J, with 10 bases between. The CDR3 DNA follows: TGTGCCAGCAGCTACGCTCGCTCACCCCTCCACTTT. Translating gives CASSYARSPLHF.

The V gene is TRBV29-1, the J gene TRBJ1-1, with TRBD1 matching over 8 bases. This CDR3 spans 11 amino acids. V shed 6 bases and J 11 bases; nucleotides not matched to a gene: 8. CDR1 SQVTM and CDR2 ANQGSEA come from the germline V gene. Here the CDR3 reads CSVDTWTGAFF. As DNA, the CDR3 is TGCAGCGTCGACACCTGGACAGGGGCTTTCTTT.

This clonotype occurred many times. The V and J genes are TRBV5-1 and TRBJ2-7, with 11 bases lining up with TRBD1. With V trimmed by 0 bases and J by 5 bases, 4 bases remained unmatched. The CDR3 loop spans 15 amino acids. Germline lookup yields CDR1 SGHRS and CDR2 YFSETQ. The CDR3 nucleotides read TGCGCCAGCAGCTTGGAGGGACAGGGGGTGCACGAGCAGTACTTC. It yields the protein CASSLEGQGVHEQYF. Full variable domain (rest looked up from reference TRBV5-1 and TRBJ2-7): KAGVTQTPRYLIKTRGQQVTLSCSPISGHRSVSWYQQTPGQGLQFLFEYFSETQRNKGNFPGRFSGRQFSNSRSEMNVSTLELGDSALYLCASSLEGQGVHEQYFGPGTRLTVT.

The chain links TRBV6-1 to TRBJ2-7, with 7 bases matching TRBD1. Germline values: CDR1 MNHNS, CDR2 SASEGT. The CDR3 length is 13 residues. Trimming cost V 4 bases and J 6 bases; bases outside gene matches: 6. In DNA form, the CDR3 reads TGTGCCAGCAGTGGACAGGGTTTCGGCGAGCAGTACTTC. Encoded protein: CASSGQGFGEQYF.

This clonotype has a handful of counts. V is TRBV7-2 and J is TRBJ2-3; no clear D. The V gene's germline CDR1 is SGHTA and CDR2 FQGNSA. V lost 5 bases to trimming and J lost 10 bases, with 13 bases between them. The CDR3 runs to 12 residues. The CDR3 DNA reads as TGTGCCAGCAGCCCTCAGAAAGAAGCGCAGTATTTT. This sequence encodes CASSPQKEAQYF.

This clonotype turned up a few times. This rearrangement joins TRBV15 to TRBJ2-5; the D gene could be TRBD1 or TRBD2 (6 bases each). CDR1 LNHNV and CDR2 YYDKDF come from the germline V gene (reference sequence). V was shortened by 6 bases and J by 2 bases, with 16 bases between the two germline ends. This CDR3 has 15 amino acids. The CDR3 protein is CATSGGRVQQETQYF. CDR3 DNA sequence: TGTGCCACCAGTGGGGGGCGGGTCCAACAAGAGACCCAGTACTTC.

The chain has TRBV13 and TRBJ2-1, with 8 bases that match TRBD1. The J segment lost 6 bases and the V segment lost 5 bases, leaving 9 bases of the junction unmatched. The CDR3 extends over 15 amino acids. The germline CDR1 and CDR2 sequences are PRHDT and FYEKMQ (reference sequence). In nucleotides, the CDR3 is TGTGCCAGCAGCCCTTTAAGGACAGGGACCAATGAGCAGTTCTTC. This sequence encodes CASSPLRTGTNEQFF.

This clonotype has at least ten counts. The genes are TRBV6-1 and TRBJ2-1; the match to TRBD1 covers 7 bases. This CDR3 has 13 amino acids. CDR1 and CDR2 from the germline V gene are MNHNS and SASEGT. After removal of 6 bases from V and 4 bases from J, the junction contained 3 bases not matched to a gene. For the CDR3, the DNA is TGTGCCAGCAGGTGGGGACAGTACAATGAGCAGTTCTTC. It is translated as CASRWGQYNEQFF.

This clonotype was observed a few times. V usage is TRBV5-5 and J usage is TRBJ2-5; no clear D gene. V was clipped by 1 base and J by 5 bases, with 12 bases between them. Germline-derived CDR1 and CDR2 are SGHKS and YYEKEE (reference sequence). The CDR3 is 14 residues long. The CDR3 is CASSLNFIAETQYF. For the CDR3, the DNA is TGTGCCAGCAGCTTGAACTTTATCGCCGAGACCCAGTACTTC.